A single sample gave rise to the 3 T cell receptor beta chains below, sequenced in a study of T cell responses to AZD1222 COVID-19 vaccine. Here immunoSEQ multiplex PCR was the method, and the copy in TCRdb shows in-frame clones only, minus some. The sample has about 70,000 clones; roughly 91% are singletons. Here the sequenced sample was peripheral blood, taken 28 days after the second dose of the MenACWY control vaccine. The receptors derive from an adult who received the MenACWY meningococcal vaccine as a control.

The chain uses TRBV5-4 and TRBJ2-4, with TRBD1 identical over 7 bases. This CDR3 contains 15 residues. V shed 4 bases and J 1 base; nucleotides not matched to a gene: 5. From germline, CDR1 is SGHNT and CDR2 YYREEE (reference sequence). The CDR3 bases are TGTGCCAGCAGCCCGCAGGGACAGGCCAAAAACATTCAGTACTTC. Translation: CASSPQGQAKNIQYF.

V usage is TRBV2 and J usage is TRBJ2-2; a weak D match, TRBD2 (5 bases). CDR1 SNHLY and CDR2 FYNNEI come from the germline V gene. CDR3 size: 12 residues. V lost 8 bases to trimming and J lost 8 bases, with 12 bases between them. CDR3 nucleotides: TGTGCCAGCGGAGCGGAGGCTGGGGAGCTGTTTTTT. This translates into CASGAEAGELFF.

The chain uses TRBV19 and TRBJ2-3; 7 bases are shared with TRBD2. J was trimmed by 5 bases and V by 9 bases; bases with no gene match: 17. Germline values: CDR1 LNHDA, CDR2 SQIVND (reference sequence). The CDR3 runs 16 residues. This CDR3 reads CASYSPAAGVRDTQYF. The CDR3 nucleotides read TGTGCCAGCTACTCCCCTGCGGCGGGAGTTAGAGATACGCAGTATTTT.